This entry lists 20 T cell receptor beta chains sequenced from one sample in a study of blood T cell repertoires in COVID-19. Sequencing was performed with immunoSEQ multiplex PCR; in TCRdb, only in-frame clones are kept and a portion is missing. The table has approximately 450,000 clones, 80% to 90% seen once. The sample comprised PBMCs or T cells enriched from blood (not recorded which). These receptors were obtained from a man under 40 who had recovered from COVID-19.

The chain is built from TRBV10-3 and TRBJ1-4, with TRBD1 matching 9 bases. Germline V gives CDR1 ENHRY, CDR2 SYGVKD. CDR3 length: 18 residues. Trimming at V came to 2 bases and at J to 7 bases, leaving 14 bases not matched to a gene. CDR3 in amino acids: CAISEVDAGQGFSEKLFF. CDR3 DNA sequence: TGTGCCATCAGTGAGGTAGACGCCGGACAGGGGTTTTCTGAAAAACTGTTTTTT.

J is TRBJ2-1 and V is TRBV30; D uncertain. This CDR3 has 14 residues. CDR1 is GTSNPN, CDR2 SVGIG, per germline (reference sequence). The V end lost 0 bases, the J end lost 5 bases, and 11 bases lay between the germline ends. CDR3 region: CAWSVRGSHNEQFF. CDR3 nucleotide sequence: TGTGCCTGGAGTGTACGAGGCAGCCACAATGAGCAGTTCTTC.

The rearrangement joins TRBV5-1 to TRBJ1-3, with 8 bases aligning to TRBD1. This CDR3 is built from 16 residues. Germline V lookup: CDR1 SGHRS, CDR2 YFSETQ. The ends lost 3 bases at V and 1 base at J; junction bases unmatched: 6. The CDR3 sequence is CASSYGQGGSGNTIYF. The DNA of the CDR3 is TGCGCCAGCAGCTACGGACAGGGAGGATCTGGAAACACCATATATTTT.

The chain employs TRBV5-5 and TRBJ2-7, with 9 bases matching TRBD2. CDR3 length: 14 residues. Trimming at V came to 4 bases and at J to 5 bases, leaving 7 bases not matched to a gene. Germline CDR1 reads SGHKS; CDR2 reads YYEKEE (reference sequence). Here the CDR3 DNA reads TGTGCCAGCAGCCCCTTAGCGGGAGTGAACGAGCAGTACTTC. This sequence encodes CASSPLAGVNEQYF.

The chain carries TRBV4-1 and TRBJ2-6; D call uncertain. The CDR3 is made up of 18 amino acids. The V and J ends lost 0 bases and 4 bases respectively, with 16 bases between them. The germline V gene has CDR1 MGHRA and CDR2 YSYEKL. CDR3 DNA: TGCGCCAGCAGCCAAGATCGGGTTTCGACCGGCGGGGCCAACGTCCTGACTTTC. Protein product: CASSQDRVSTGGANVLTF.

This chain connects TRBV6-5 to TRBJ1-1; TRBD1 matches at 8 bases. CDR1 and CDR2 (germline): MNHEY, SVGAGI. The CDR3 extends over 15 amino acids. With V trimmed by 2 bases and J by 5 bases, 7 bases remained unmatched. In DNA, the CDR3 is TGTGCCAGCAGTTACGGTAGAACAGGGGGGACTGAAGCTTTCTTT. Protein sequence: CASSYGRTGGTEAFF.

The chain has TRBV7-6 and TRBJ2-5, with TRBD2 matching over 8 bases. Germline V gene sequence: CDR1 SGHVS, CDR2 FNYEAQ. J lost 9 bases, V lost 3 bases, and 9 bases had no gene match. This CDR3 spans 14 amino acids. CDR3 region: CASSFGGAGPPQYF. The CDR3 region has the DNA TGTGCCAGCAGCTTCGGGGGGGCGGGGCCGCCCCAGTACTTC.

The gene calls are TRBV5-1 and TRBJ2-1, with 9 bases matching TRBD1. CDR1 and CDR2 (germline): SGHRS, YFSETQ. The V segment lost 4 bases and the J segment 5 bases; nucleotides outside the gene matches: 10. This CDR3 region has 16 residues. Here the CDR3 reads CASSPPLGTGNNEQFF. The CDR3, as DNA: TGCGCCAGCAGCCCCCCCCTCGGGACAGGGAACAATGAGCAGTTCTTC.

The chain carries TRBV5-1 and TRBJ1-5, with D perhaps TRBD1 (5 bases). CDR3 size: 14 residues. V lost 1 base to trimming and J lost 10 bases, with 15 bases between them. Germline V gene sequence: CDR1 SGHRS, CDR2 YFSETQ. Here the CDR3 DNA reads TGCGCCAGCAGCTTGAACCCAGGGCCCCAACCCCAGCATTTT. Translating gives CASSLNPGPQPQHF.

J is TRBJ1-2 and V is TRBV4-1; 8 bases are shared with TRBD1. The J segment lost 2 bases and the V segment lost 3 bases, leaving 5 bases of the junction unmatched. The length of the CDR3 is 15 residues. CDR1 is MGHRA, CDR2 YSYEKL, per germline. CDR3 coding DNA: TGCGCCAGCAGCCACAGGACAGGGACAAACTATGGCTACACCTTC. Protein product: CASSHRTGTNYGYTF.

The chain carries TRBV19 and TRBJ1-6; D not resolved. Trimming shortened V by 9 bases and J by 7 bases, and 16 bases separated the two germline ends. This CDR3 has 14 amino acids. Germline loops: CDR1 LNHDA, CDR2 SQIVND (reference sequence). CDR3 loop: CASQRAGRNSPLHF. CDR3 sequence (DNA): TGTGCCAGCCAGCGTGCGGGGAGGAATTCACCCCTCCACTTT.

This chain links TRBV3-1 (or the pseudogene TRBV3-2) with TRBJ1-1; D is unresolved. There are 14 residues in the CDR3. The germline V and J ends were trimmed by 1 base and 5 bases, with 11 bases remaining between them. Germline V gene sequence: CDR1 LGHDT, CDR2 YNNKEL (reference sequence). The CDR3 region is CASSQVRVGTEAFF. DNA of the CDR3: TGTGCCAGCAGCCAAGTTCGGGTTGGAACTGAAGCTTTCTTT.

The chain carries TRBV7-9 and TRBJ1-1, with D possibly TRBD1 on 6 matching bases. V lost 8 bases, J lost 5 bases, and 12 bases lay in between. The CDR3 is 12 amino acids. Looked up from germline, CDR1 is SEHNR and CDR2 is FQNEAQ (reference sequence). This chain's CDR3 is CASYLGATEAFF. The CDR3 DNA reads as TGTGCCAGCTACTTGGGGGCAACTGAAGCTTTCTTT.

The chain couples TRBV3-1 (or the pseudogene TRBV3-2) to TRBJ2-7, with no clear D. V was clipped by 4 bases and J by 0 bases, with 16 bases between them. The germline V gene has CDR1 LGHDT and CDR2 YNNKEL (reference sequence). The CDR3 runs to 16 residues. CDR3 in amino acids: CASSPYGSVSSYEQYF. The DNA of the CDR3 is TGTGCCAGCAGCCCGTATGGCAGCGTCAGCTCCTACGAGCAGTACTTC.

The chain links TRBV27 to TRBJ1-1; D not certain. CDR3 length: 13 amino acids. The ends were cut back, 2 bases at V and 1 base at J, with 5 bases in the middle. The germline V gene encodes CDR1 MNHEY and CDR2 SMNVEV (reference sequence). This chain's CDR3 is CASSLRRNTEAFF. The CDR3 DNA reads TGTGCCAGCAGTTTACGGAGGAACACTGAAGCTTTCTTT.

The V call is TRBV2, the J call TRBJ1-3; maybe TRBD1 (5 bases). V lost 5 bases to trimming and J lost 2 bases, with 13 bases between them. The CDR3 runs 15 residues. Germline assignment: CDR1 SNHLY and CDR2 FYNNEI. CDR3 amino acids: CASSTDRLAGNTIYF. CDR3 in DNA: TGTGCCAGCAGTACTGACAGATTGGCTGGAAACACCATATATTTT.

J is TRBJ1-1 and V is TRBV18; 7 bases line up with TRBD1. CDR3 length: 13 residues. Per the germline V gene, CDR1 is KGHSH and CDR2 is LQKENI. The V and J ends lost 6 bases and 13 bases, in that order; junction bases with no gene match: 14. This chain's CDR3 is CASSPSGTEWDFF. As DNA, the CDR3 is TGTGCCAGCTCGCCTTCCGGGACAGAGTGGGATTTCTTT. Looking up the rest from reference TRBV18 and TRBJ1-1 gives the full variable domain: NAGVMQNPRHLVRRRGQEARLRCSPMKGHSHVYWYRQLPEEGLKFMVYLQKENIIDESGMPKERFSAEFPKEGPSILRIQQVVRGDSAAYFCASSPSGTEWDFFGQGTRLTVV.

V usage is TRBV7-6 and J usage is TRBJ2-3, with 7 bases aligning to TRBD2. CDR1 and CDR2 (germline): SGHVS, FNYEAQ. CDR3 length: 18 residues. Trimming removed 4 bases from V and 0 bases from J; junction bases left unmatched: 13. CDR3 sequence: CASSSWSGAGASTDTQYF. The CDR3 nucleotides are TGTGCCAGCAGCTCCTGGAGCGGGGCGGGTGCCAGCACAGATACGCAGTATTTT.

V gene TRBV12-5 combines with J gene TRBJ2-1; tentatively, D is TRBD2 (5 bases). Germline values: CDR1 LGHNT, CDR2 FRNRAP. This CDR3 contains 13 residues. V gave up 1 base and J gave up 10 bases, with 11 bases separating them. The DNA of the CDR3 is TGTGCTAGTGGTTTGGATACTAGTCGAGAGCAGTTCTTC. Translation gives CASGLDTSREQFF. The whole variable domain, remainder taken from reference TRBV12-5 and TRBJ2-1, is DARVTQTPRHKVTEMGQEVTMRCQPILGHNTVFWYRQTMMQGLELLAYFRNRAPLDDSGMPKDRFSAEMPDATLATLKIQPSEPRDSAVYFCASGLDTSREQFFGPGTRLTVL.

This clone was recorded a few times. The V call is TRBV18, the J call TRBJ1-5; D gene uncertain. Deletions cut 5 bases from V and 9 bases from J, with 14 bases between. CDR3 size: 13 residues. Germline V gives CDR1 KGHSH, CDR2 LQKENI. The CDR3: CASSFRPDGPQHF. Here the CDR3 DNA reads TGTGCCAGCTCATTCAGGCCTGACGGGCCCCAGCATTTT.